The clone carrying this T cell receptor (beta chain) was observed many times. Its cognate antigen is unknown. The CDR3 end falls 3 residues outside the read, so it is completed with the germline J gene. CDR1 MDHEN and CDR2 SYDVKM come from the germline V gene. The CDR3 loop spans 14 amino acids. With V trimmed by 7 bases and J by 4 bases, 9 bases remained unmatched. This record comes from a study of T cell clonality in common variable immunodeficiency. Repertoires were generated with immunoSEQ multiplex PCR, while TCRdb's copy carries only in-frame clones and drops some. This sample comprises more than 35,000 clones, none seen once only. Heparinized whole blood, roughly 4.5 to 8 ml, came from each donor. Findings of the study overall: TCRbeta clonality was increased in CVID versus healthy controls. CVID patient heterogeneity limited repertoire-clinical complication correlations. CVID subjects shared fewer TCRbeta clones than healthy controls did.

The receptor was isolated from a person between 18 and 69 years old in good health. The source material was peripheral blood mononuclear cells. This chain joins TRBV28 and TRBJ1-2, with TRBD1 matching over 7 bases. The CDR3: CASTNPTGVYGYTF. CDR3 DNA (partial): TGTGCCAGCACCAACCCCACAGGGGTCTATGGC.